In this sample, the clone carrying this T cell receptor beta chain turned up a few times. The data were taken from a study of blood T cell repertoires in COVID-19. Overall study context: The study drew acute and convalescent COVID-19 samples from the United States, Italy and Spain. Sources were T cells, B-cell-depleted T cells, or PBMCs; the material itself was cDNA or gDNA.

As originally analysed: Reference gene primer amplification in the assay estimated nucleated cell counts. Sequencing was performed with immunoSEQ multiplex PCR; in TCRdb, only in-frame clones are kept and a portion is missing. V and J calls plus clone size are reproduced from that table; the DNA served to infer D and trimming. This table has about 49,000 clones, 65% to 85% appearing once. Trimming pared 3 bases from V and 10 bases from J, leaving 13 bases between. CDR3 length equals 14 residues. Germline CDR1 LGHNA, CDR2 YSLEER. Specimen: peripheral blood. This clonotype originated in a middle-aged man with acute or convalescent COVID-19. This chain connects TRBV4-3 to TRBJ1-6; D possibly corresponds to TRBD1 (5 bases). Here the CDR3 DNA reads TGCGCCAGCAGCCATCAGGGTGTAGAGTCACCCCTCCACTTT. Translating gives CASSHQGVESPLHF.